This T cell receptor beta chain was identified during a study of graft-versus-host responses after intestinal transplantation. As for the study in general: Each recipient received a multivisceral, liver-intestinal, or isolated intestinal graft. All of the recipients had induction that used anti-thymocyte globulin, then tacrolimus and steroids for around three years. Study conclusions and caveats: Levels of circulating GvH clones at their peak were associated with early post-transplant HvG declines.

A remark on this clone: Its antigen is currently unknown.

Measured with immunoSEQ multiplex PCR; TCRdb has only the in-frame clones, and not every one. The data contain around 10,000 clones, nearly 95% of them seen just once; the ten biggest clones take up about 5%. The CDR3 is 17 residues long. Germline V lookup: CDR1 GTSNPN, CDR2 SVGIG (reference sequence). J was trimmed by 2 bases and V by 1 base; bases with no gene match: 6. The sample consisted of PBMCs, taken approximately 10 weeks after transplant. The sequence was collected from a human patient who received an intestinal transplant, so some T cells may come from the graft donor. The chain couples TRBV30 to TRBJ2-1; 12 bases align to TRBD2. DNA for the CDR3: TGTGCCTGGAGTGGTTCTAGACTAGCGGGAGCCTACAATGAGCAGTTCTTC. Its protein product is CAWSGSRLAGAYNEQFF.